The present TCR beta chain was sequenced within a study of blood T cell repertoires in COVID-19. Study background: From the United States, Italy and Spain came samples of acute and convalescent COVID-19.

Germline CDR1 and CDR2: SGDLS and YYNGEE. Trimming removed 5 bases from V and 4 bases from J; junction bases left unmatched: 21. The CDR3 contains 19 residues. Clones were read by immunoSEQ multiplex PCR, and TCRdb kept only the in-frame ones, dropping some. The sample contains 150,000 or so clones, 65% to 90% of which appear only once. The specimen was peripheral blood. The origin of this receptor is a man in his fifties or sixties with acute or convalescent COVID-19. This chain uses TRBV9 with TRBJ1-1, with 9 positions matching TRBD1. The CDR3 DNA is TGTGCCAGCAGTGATGCCTTTAGGACAGGGGATATGGGGGGCACTGAAGCTTTCTTT. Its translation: CASSDAFRTGDMGGTEAFF.